This paragraph covers one T cell receptor beta chain sequence. This clone was recorded only once. Its antigen has not been determined. The record has no base qualities; no much larger clone is one base away. TCR beta CDR3 regions were sequenced from DNA using the immunoSEQ Assay. The original methods were these. To compute T cell density, TCR beta template counts were normalized to usable DNA, which was estimated by amplifying housekeeping genes. Richness was estimated with the preseqR package, extrapolating to 400,000 templates for PBMC samples and 120,000 templates for tissue samples. Clonality was calculated as one minus Pielou's evenness. Differential abundance testing on productive amino-acid clonotypes, with a minimum total count of 5 and an alpha of 0.1, was used to identify tissue-enriched TCRs. Repertoire overlap between compartments was quantified with the Jaccard Index and Morisita Overlap Index. GLIPH clustered TCR beta CDR3s with public tetramer-defined viral CDR3s; viral motifs required at least three viral sequences plus V-gene enrichment. TCRdb provides this immuneACCESS table in a form limited to in-frame rearrangements. Some clones are lacking; in checked studies, under half of them reflect an unresolved V gene, and why the rest are absent is not known. D and trimming were read from the DNA, whereas the V and J calls and clone size are those reported in that table. The sample table shows 20,000 to 25,000 clones, and roughly 90% are seen once. 5.5% to 7.5% of the sample belongs to the ten largest clones.

At diagnosis, peripheral blood, uninvolved tumor-adjacent lung and tumor were collected and were preserved as a mix of fresh-frozen and FFPE material. For TCR repertoire profiling, blood samples were analyzed as peripheral blood mononuclear cells. This specimen comes from a study of T cells in localized non-small cell lung cancer (dated by TCRdb to about 2020). The study in broad terms: T cell repertoires of a few hundred early-stage NSCLC patients were analyzed, with tumors being compared against uninvolved tumor-adjacent lungs. All 220 or so NSCLC patients in the cohort were treatment-naive and had localized lung tumors that were resected. A mean age of around 66 years was recorded for the NSCLC patients, of whom 120 to 150 were male and 85 to 110 were female. Results and caveats for the whole study, not just this receptor: The highest T cell clonality was observed in uninvolved tumor-adjacent lung, where clonality exceeded that of tumor, suggesting that antigenic responses were more focused in uninvolved tumor-adjacent lung. Longer overall survival was associated with higher T cell density in blood, whereas shorter survival was associated with higher clonality in adjacent lung. Since the design was exploratory, TCR variables were selected using unadjusted p-values with no false-discovery rate correction. Of the top 100 tumor clones, a median of about 53 were detected in paired uninvolved adjacent lung; under 35 were also among that lung's top 100. Because multi-region tumor sequencing was not performed, intratumor heterogeneity could not be ruled out.

The CDR1 and CDR2 encoded by the germline V gene are MGHRA and YSYEKL. Between the V and J ends, shortened by 0 bases and 3 bases respectively, the junction contains 15 bases. Its CDR3 holds 16 amino acids, cysteine through phenylalanine. Only CDR3 DNA remains: 48 bases, in frame from the first base. The V and J segments used are TRBV4-1 and TRBJ2-7, with TRBD2 tentatively as D gene (5 bases match). This receptor was taken from a man aged 40 to 69 with stage II lung adenocarcinoma. This material consisted of PBMCs, taken before any cancer treatment. The nucleotide sequence is given as TGCGCCAGCAGCCAAGATTTGAGCGGCTCCTTCTACGAGCAGTACTTC. The translation is CASSQDLSGSFYEQYF.